These 30 T cell receptor beta chains were sequenced from one sample in a study of blood T cells in healthy people across ages. A second roughly 6 to 11 cycle PCR used barcoded and J-beta primers. Each CDR3 protein gets one entry after TCRdb re-called the 5' RACE reads with MiXCR. The repertoire has roughly 900,000 distinct CDR3 sequences, under 50% of them found once; the top ten carry under 15%. The sequencing input was blood. Receptor source: a man younger than 45 in good health.

V and J are TRBV7-2 and TRBJ1-2; no clear D gene. The V end lost 2 bases, the J end lost 8 bases, and 9 bases lay between the germline ends. The germline V gene encodes CDR1 SGHTA and CDR2 FQGNSA. The CDR3 runs to 12 residues. The DNA for the CDR3 is TGTGCCAGCAGCTTAAACCCGGGAGGCTACACCTTC. Translation gives CASSLNPGGYTF.

This clonotype came up a few times. This chain connects TRBV6-5 to TRBJ1-5; D may be TRBD1 (5 bases). The CDR3 runs 13 residues. Germline V CDR1 and CDR2: MNHEY, SVGAGI. Between the trimmed V and J ends, which lost 8 bases and 7 bases, there was a span of 15 bases. CDR3 amino acids: CASGGTSRQPQHF. In DNA, the CDR3 is TGTGCCAGCGGAGGGACGTCCCGACAGCCCCAGCATTTT.

A few counts support this clonotype. The chain links TRBV18 to TRBJ2-5, with 8 bases lining up with TRBD1. Germline CDR1 reads KGHSH; CDR2 reads LQKENI. The V and J ends lost 0 bases and 11 bases, in that order; junction bases with no gene match: 14. The CDR3 totals 16 residues. The CDR3, as DNA: TGTGCCAGCTCACCACCGTCCTTGAGGACAGGGCTAGAGCAGTACTTC. This codes for CASSPPSLRTGLEQYF. The full variable domain, rest sourced from reference TRBV18 and TRBJ2-5, is NAGVMQNPRHLVRRRGQEARLRCSPMKGHSHVYWYRQLPEEGLKFMVYLQKENIIDESGMPKERFSAEFPKEGPSILRIQQVVRGDSAAYFCASSPPSLRTGLEQYFGPGTRLLVL.

This clonotype occurred a few times. This chain uses TRBV3-1 with TRBJ2-3; D unresolved. Germline lookup yields CDR1 LGHDT and CDR2 YNNKEL (reference sequence). Trimming cost V 4 bases and J 4 bases, with 12 bases left between them. The CDR3 length is 14 residues. DNA of the CDR3: TGTGCCAGCAGCCTTATGAAGGGTGCAGATACGCAGTATTTT. Translating it yields CASSLMKGADTQYF.

The chain employs TRBV2 and TRBJ2-3; 15 bases agree with TRBD2. The CDR3 has 18 residues. Germline CDR1 and CDR2: SNHLY and FYNNEI. With V trimmed by 5 bases and J by 1 base, 7 bases remained unmatched. The CDR3 loop is CASSNGLAGGLRTDTQYF. As DNA, the CDR3 is TGTGCCAGCAGTAACGGACTAGCGGGGGGGCTTCGCACAGATACGCAGTATTTT. Full variable domain (outside the CDR3, taken from reference TRBV2 and TRBJ2-3): EPEVTQTPSHQVTQMGQEVILRCVPISNHLYFYWYRQILGQKVEFLVSFYNNEISEKSEIFDDQFSVERPDGSNFTLKIRSTKLEDSAMYFCASSNGLAGGLRTDTQYFGPGTRLTVL.

The V gene is TRBV2, the J gene TRBJ2-5; TRBD1 or TRBD2 may be the D gene (6 bases each). The V gene lost 3 bases and the J gene lost 11 bases, with 19 bases spanning the gap. Germline-derived CDR1 and CDR2 are SNHLY and FYNNEI. The CDR3 length is 14 residues. CDR3 DNA sequence: TGTGCCAGCAGTGACCAGGGGACTTACAATGAGCAGTACTTC. The encoded protein is CASSDQGTYNEQYF.

The V and J genes are TRBV7-3 and TRBJ1-1; D not certain. From germline, CDR1 is SGHTA and CDR2 FQGTGA. This CDR3 is built from 14 residues. V lost 5 bases, J lost 1 base, and 11 bases lay in between. CDR3 residues: CASSPGSSNTEAFF. CDR3 in DNA: TGTGCCAGCAGCCCCGGGTCCTCGAACACTGAAGCTTTCTTT.

This clonotype has a handful of counts. The rearrangement joins TRBV28 to TRBJ1-2; D is perhaps TRBD1 (6 bases). The germline V gene has CDR1 MDHEN and CDR2 SYDVKM. The V end was cut by 5 bases, the J end by 8 bases, with 15 bases between. The CDR3 length is 13 residues. As DNA, the CDR3 is TGTGCCAGCAGTCGTACAGGGCGGCGGGGCTACACCTTC. Translating it yields CASSRTGRRGYTF.

In the case of this clonotype: One end of the junction does not line up with germline, which may come from a read error. V and J are TRBV6-5 and TRBJ1-1, with D tentatively TRBD1 (6 bases). Germline CDR1 is MNHEY and CDR2 is SVGAGI. The CDR3 spans 13 residues. CDR3 nucleotides: TGTGTCAGCAGTACGACAGGTTACACTGAAGCTTTCTTT. Its protein is CVSSTTGYTEAFF.

The rearrangement uses TRBV7-2 and TRBJ2-5, with D unclear. Per germline, CDR1 SGHTA and CDR2 FQGNSA. The CDR3 consists of 16 residues. The V end was cut by 1 base, the J end by 1 base, with 13 bases between. CDR3 nucleotides: TGTGCCAGCAGCTTAGTGCACGCCATACCCCAAGAGACCCAGTACTTC. This gives the protein CASSLVHAIPQETQYF.

The rearrangement uses TRBV7-2 and TRBJ2-1, with 8 nucleotides matching TRBD2. The CDR3 is made up of 15 amino acids. Losses at the gene ends were 3 bases for V and 6 bases for J; bases not matched to a gene: 7. Per the germline V gene, CDR1 is SGHTA and CDR2 is FQGNSA. CDR3 sequence reads: CASSFAGTRFNEQFF. The CDR3 DNA sequence: TGTGCCAGCAGCTTTGCAGGGACTAGGTTCAATGAGCAGTTCTTC.

The rearrangement uses TRBV5-6 and TRBJ2-7; 9 bases are shared with TRBD1. The germline V gene encodes CDR1 SGHDT and CDR2 YYEEEE. V trimming: 8 bases; J trimming: 6 bases; junction bases outside the gene matches: 6. This CDR3 contains 12 residues. The CDR3 protein is CASGGQGVEQYF. CDR3 sequence (DNA): TGTGCCAGTGGGGGACAGGGCGTCGAGCAGTACTTC. Combining the CDR3 with reference TRBV5-6 and TRBJ2-7 gives the whole variable domain DAGVTQSPTHLIKTRGQQVTLRCSPKSGHDTVSWYQQALGQGPQFIFQYYEEEERQRGNFPDRFSGHQFPNYSSELNVNALLLGDSALYLCASGGQGVEQYFGPGTRLTVT.

The V gene is TRBV6-6, the J gene TRBJ2-1; 10 bases match TRBD2. V was clipped by 0 bases and J by 7 bases; unmatched bases: 6. Germline V lookup: CDR1 MNHNY, CDR2 SVGAGI (reference sequence). CDR3 size: 16 residues. CDR3 region: CASSYSSLAGDNEQFF. Here the CDR3 DNA reads TGTGCCAGCAGTTACTCGAGTCTAGCGGGGGATAATGAGCAGTTCTTC.

A word on this clonotype: This could be a read error, since a much larger clone is one nucleotide away. The chain has TRBV5-1 and TRBJ2-5; TRBD2 matches 10 bases. Germline-derived CDR1 and CDR2 are SGHRS and YFSETQ. The CDR3 consists of 16 residues. V was clipped by 0 bases and J by 11 bases; unmatched bases: 13. For the CDR3, the DNA is TGCGCCAGCAGCTTGGCCCCTAGCGGGGGTACTTACGGGCAGTACTTC. This sequence encodes CASSLAPSGGTYGQYF.

The table lists this clonotype with a few counts. V gene TRBV27 combines with J gene TRBJ1-2; perhaps TRBD1 as D (5 bases). Germline V lookup: CDR1 MNHEY, CDR2 SMNVEV (reference sequence). The ends were cut back, 6 bases at V and 0 bases at J, with 14 bases in the middle. The CDR3 sequence is 15 residues long. This chain's CDR3 is CASRPMGGANYGYTF. The CDR3 coding sequence is TGTGCCAGCAGGCCTATGGGGGGGGCTAACTATGGCTACACCTTC.

The chain recombines TRBV12-3 or TRBV12-4 with TRBJ2-1; 7 nucleotides align to TRBD1. The trim removed 7 bases at V and 5 bases at J, leaving 11 bases unmatched. The CDR3 runs 15 residues. The CDR3 sequence: CASTSPGQRNNEQFF. DNA for the CDR3: TGTGCCAGCACCTCTCCGGGACAGAGGAACAATGAGCAGTTCTTC.

The genes are TRBV6-2 or TRBV6-3 and TRBJ2-5; D remains ambiguous. The last part of the DNA fits TRBJ2-7 better; the J call may be wrong. CDR3 length equals 15 residues. In germline, CDR1 is MNHEY, CDR2 SVGEGT. The CDR3 DNA reads TGTGCCAGCAGTTATTGGGAATCGCCAAACGACGAGCAGTACTTC. Encoded protein: CASSYWESPNDEQYF.

This clonotype has just a few counts. The chain links TRBV4-1 to TRBJ2-7; D possibly corresponds to TRBD2 (5 bases). The length of the CDR3 is 18 residues. In germline, CDR1 is MGHRA, CDR2 YSYEKL. Trimming removed 0 bases from V and 0 bases from J, with 18 bases in between. The CDR3: CASSQDPPISGVSYEQYF. CDR3 nucleotides: TGCGCCAGCAGCCAAGACCCCCCTATCTCCGGGGTCTCCTACGAGCAGTACTTC.

V usage is TRBV28 and J usage is TRBJ1-2, with 9 bases matching TRBD1. The CDR3 loop spans 16 amino acids. Unmatched junction bases numbered 13, after V lost 3 bases and J lost 8 bases. Germline V CDR1 and CDR2: MDHEN, SYDVKM. CDR3 nucleotides: TGTGCCAGCAGTTTCACCGGGACAGGGAAACTAGGCGGCTACACCTTC. Its protein is CASSFTGTGKLGGYTF.

This clonotype was seen a few times. The chain employs TRBV6-5 and TRBJ1-5, with D hard to call. This CDR3 comprises 16 residues. V lost 0 bases, J lost 4 bases, and 13 bases lay in between. From germline, CDR1 is MNHEY and CDR2 SVGAGI. The CDR3: CASSYSSTGTNQPQHF. DNA for the CDR3: TGTGCCAGCAGTTACTCATCGACGGGTACTAATCAGCCCCAGCATTTT.

This chain connects TRBV10-3 to TRBJ2-4, with TRBD1 matching over 9 bases. The J call could be wrong; TRBJ2-7 is a better fit for the DNA end. The CDR3 runs to 14 residues. Germline V gene lookup returns CDR1 ENHRY and CDR2 SYGVKD. The CDR3 DNA sequence: TGTGCCATCAGTCGGGACAGGGCTGGGTCCGAGCAGTACTTC. Translated, it gives CAISRDRAGSEQYF.

J is TRBJ1-5 and V is TRBV2, with 8 bases aligning to TRBD1. V lost 1 base and J lost 6; bases outside the gene matches: 11. Germline V gene data show CDR1 as SNHLY and CDR2 as FYNNEI. CDR3 length equals 17 residues. CDR3 DNA: TGTGCCAGCAGTGAAGAACAGGGGGTCCTCCTCGGTCAGCCCCAGCATTTT. Amino acid sequence: CASSEEQGVLLGQPQHF.

The chain carries TRBV7-6 and TRBJ2-3; 12 nucleotides agree with TRBD2. The germline V gene has CDR1 SGHVS and CDR2 FNYEAQ. The CDR3 spans 17 residues. The V segment lost 8 bases and the J segment 6 bases; nucleotides outside the gene matches: 15. The CDR3 spells CASPLSERLAGADTQYF. CDR3 coding DNA: TGTGCCAGCCCCCTCTCCGAGAGACTAGCGGGGGCTGATACGCAGTATTTT.

This clonotype was seen once. V usage is TRBV5-1 and J usage is TRBJ2-2; 9 bases agree with TRBD2. The CDR3 length is 14 residues. CDR1 and CDR2 (germline): SGHRS, YFSETQ. The trim removed 4 bases at V and 7 bases at J, leaving 5 bases unmatched. In DNA, the CDR3 is TGCGCCAGCAGCCCTGGGACTAGCAGCGGGGAGCTGTTTTTT. It encodes CASSPGTSSGELFF.

V is TRBV7-3 and J is TRBJ1-1; possibly TRBD1 for D (6 bases). This CDR3 spans 16 amino acids. Looked up from germline, CDR1 is SGHTA and CDR2 is FQGTGA. With 5 bases removed from V and 5 bases from J, the gap between germline ends came to 21 bases. This chain's CDR3 is CASSREVGGAGTEAFF. The CDR3 nucleotides are TGTGCCAGCAGCCGAGAAGTGGGGGGCGCGGGGACTGAAGCTTTCTTT.

Turning to this clonotype: Sequence at one end of the junction differs from germline and may be a read error. The chain couples TRBV4-1 to TRBJ2-7; D ambiguous. The CDR3 loop spans 13 amino acids. Germline lookup yields CDR1 MGHRA and CDR2 YSYEKL. CDR3 in amino acids: CASIQDGNNEQYF. CDR3 in DNA: TGCGCCAGCATCCAAGATGGAAACAACGAGCAGTACTTC.

This chain connects TRBV30 to TRBJ2-5; no definite D call. The V gene lost 0 bases and the J gene lost 11 bases, with 10 bases spanning the gap. The germline V gene has CDR1 GTSNPN and CDR2 SVGIG (reference sequence). This CDR3 contains 11 residues. CDR3 sequence: CAWSVYNEQYF. The CDR3 bases are TGTGCCTGGAGTGTTTACAATGAGCAGTACTTC. The full variable domain, its missing parts supplied by reference TRBV30 and TRBJ2-5, is SQTIHQWPATLVQPVGSPLSLECTVEGTSNPNLYWYRQAAGRGLQLLFYSVGIGQISSEVPQNLSASRPQDRQFILSSKKLLLSDSGFYLCAWSVYNEQYFGPGTRLLVL.

This clonotype was detected a few times. The chain is built from TRBV20-1 and TRBJ2-1; D is undetermined. Germline V gene data show CDR1 as DFQATT and CDR2 as SNEGSKA (reference sequence). V lost 6 bases and J 2 bases, leaving 14 bases between the germline ends. There are 14 residues in the CDR3. CDR3 region: CSARFAITYNEQFF. For the CDR3, the DNA is TGCAGTGCCCGGTTCGCTATTACCTACAATGAGCAGTTCTTC.

J is TRBJ2-5 and V is TRBV12-3 or TRBV12-4; TRBD2 agrees at 7 bases. With 6 bases clipped from V and 2 bases from J, the junction kept 9 bases outside the gene matches. The CDR3 covers 15 residues. The CDR3 spells CASRSGEQIQETQYF. DNA for the CDR3: TGTGCCAGCAGAAGCGGGGAACAAATTCAAGAGACCCAGTACTTC.

This clonotype was counted a single time. The V call is TRBV6-5, the J call TRBJ2-6; D gene unclear. CDR1 and CDR2 (germline): MNHEY, SVGAGI. The CDR3 sequence is 17 residues long. Trimming took 0 bases from V and 2 from J, leaving 11 bases between them. The CDR3 nucleotides are TGTGCCAGCAGTTACTCCGCGTACCCCCCTGGGGCCAACGTCCTGACTTTC. Its protein product is CASSYSAYPPGANVLTF.